This T cell receptor (beta chain) appears in the sequencing data of a study of a mutant IDH1 vaccine in newly diagnosed glioma. Study details: The vaccination schedule gave patients eight doses in weeks 1, 3, 5, 7, 11, 15, 19 and 23. Patients got their first vaccination 4-6 weeks after radiotherapy alone, or with temozolomide cycles. Treated patients had a mean age of 40.4 years and an approximately 60% male, about 38% female split. Every participant had undergone radiotherapy, temozolomide, or both before, and most underwent both.

This table comes from immunoSEQ multiplex PCR, and its TCRdb copy is limited to in-frame clones, with some not included. The sample records approximately 50,000 clones, around four fifths being singletons. The V and J ends lost 3 bases and 0 bases respectively, with 12 bases between them. The CDR3 is 15 amino acids. Per germline, CDR1 SGHRS and CDR2 YFSETQ. With regard to this clone: Its antigen is currently unknown.

This sample's time point: week 5, during vaccination. What each vaccine dose contained was 300 ug of mutant IDH1 20-mer peptide, accompanied by topical imiquimod. The chain uses TRBV5-1 and TRBJ1-1; D remains unclear. This specimen was PBMCs, taken from a glioma patient whose treatment included an IDH1 peptide vaccine. This sequence originates from a man aged 50 to 60 with glioma. The CDR3 DNA sequence: TGCGCCAGCAGCTCGACTGCCGCCATGAACACTGAAGCTTTCTTT. This codes for CASSSTAAMNTEAFF.